Below are 2 T cell receptor beta chains sequenced from a single sample in a study of spatial heterogeneity in lung cancer. No antigens are known for them. The time point was: sample taken at primary tumor resection. TCRdb reanalysed the 5' RACE reads using MiXCR and keeps one entry per CDR3 protein. This sample yields about 10,000 distinct CDR3 sequences, of which under 8.5% are seen a single time; about 19% belongs to the top ten. Overall study findings and caveats: The number of expanded tumor alpha and beta chains correlated with mutation number.

The source was lung tumor tissue, collected at surgery. Every receptor here comes from a male donor with early-stage non-small cell lung cancer.

Within the sample, this clonotype is medium-sized (0.01 to 0.1%). This chain uses TRBV6-5 with TRBJ2-3; D might be TRBD1 or TRBD2, each matching 6 bases. The germline gives CDR1 MNHEY, CDR2 SVGAGI. This CDR3 is built from 15 residues. Deletions cut 0 bases from V and 3 bases from J, with 10 bases between. The CDR3, as DNA: TGTGCCAGCAGTTACTCCGGGGGCGGGACAGATACGCAGTATTTT. It is translated as CASSYSGGGTDTQYF.

V gene TRBV7-9 combines with J gene TRBJ2-7; D is ambiguous. This CDR3 region has 14 residues. V was pared by 5 bases and J by 0 bases, with 11 bases between. CDR1 and CDR2 from the germline V gene are SEHNR and FQNEAQ (reference sequence). In nucleotides, the CDR3 is TGTGCCAGCAGCCAGACTCCCAGCTCCTACGAGCAGTACTTC. This encodes CASSQTPSSYEQYF.